Listed here are 22 T cell receptor beta chains from one sample, sequenced in a study of blood T cell repertoires in COVID-19. Method: immunoSEQ multiplex PCR; TCRdb's copy keeps in-frame clones and lacks some. Altogether hundreds of thousands of clones are present, roughly 88% being singletons, with the ten largest covering 0.7%. Sequencing was done on a sample of peripheral blood. Receptors were obtained from a human donor in a cohort sampled during active COVID-19.

V usage is TRBV19 and J usage is TRBJ1-5; D unclear. Between the trimmed V and J ends, which lost 0 bases and 0 bases, there was a span of 3 bases. CDR3 length: 14 residues. Germline CDR1 is LNHDA and CDR2 is SQIVND (reference sequence). CDR3 in amino acids: CASSIDNSNQPQHF. CDR3 DNA sequence: TGTGCCAGTAGTATAGATAATAGCAATCAGCCCCAGCATTTT.

The chain combines TRBV13 with TRBJ2-7; TRBD1 matches 7 bases. J was trimmed by 3 bases and V by 2 bases; bases with no gene match: 10. The CDR3 is 16 amino acids. The V gene's germline CDR1 is PRHDT and CDR2 FYEKMQ (reference sequence). This CDR3 reads CASSLSSWGQNYEQYF. For the CDR3, the DNA is TGTGCCAGCAGCTTAAGTAGTTGGGGACAGAACTACGAGCAGTACTTC.

V is TRBV5-5 and J is TRBJ2-7; unclear D gene. With 4 bases removed from V and 0 bases from J, the gap between germline ends came to 11 bases. CDR1 and CDR2 (germline): SGHKS, YYEKEE (reference sequence). The CDR3 runs 14 residues. The CDR3 DNA sequence: TGTGCCAGCAGCCTCGACATGAGCTCCTACGAGCAGTACTTC. Its translation is CASSLDMSSYEQYF.

The chain recombines TRBV9 with TRBJ2-7, with 8 bases identical to TRBD2. The CDR3 consists of 14 residues. The germline V gene encodes CDR1 SGDLS and CDR2 YYNGEE. With 3 bases clipped from V and 6 bases from J, the junction kept 8 bases outside the gene matches. CDR3 loop: CASSAGREGFEQYF. CDR3 DNA sequence: TGTGCCAGCAGCGCCGGTCGGGAGGGCTTCGAGCAGTACTTC.

The table lists this clone with a few counts. This rearrangement joins TRBV9 to TRBJ2-1, with 7 bases matching TRBD2. The V segment lost 0 bases and the J segment 5 bases; nucleotides outside the gene matches: 8. Germline lookup yields CDR1 SGDLS and CDR2 YYNGEE. The CDR3 consists of 16 residues. The CDR3 bases are TGTGCCAGCAGCGTAGTTTGGGCTAGCGGACACAATGAGCAGTTCTTC. Translating it yields CASSVVWASGHNEQFF.

The chain combines TRBV3-1 (or the pseudogene TRBV3-2) with TRBJ2-2; 13 bases are shared with TRBD2. The junction had 10 bases not matched to a gene; V was cut back by 5 bases and J by 7 bases. CDR1 is LGHDT and CDR2 is YNNKEL in the germline V gene (reference sequence). CDR3 length: 17 amino acids. CDR3 sequence: CASSYPDGTSGIGELFF. The CDR3, as DNA: TGTGCCAGCAGCTACCCGGACGGGACTAGCGGGATCGGGGAGCTGTTTTTT.

The chain recombines TRBV9 with TRBJ1-3, with TRBD1 as a possible D gene (6 bases). In germline, CDR1 is SGDLS, CDR2 YYNGEE. Trimming shortened V by 4 bases and J by 0 bases, and 17 bases separated the two germline ends. CDR3 length: 17 amino acids. The CDR3 region is CASSPWTATDSGNTIYF. The DNA for the CDR3 is TGTGCCAGCAGCCCATGGACAGCCACAGACTCTGGAAACACCATATATTTT.

V usage is TRBV10-3 and J usage is TRBJ2-1; 13 bases map to TRBD2. The V gene end was trimmed by 1 base and the J gene end by 5 bases; junction bases not matched to a gene: 5. The CDR3 consists of 17 residues. In germline, CDR1 is ENHRY, CDR2 SYGVKD. In DNA form, the CDR3 reads TGTGCCATCAGTGAGTTGTTTGGGACTAGCGGGAACAATGAGCAGTTCTTC. Its translation: CAISELFGTSGNNEQFF.

The V gene is TRBV7-6, the J gene TRBJ1-3; 7 bases match TRBD1. V dropped 4 bases and J dropped 2; count of bases not matched to a gene: 8. The CDR3 has 16 residues. Germline-derived CDR1 and CDR2 are SGHVS and FNYEAQ. CDR3 nucleotides: TGTGCCAGCAGCTCTCAGACAGGGAGCGCTGGAAACACCATATATTTT. Its protein product is CASSSQTGSAGNTIYF.

This chain connects TRBV7-8 to TRBJ1-5; D is uncertain. Germline-derived CDR1 and CDR2 are SGHVS and FQNEAQ. Trimming removed 3 bases from V and 0 bases from J, with 6 bases in between. This CDR3 has 14 amino acids. The CDR3 is CASSFSDSNQPQHF. The CDR3 bases are TGTGCCAGCAGCTTCTCAGATAGCAATCAGCCCCAGCATTTT.

V is TRBV6-1 and J is TRBJ1-6, with D uncertain. The CDR3 totals 14 residues. V shed 3 bases and J shed 8 bases, with 11 bases lying between them. CDR1 and CDR2 (germline): MNHNS, SASEGT. The DNA for the CDR3 is TGTGCCAGCAGTGATGGAGACCCCTATTCACCCCTCCACTTT. Amino acids: CASSDGDPYSPLHF.

The chain uses TRBV10-3 and TRBJ1-5, with 7 bases matching TRBD1. Per germline, CDR1 ENHRY and CDR2 SYGVKD. V was clipped by 5 bases and J by 3 bases; unmatched bases: 4. This CDR3 is 14 amino acids long. This CDR3 is CAISTGTDNQPQHF. CDR3 coding DNA: TGTGCCATCAGTACCGGGACAGACAATCAGCCCCAGCATTTT.

The chain joins TRBV3-1 (or the pseudogene TRBV3-2) to TRBJ2-7; D gene uncertain. The V gene's germline CDR1 is LGHDT and CDR2 YNNKEL (reference sequence). The germline V and J ends were trimmed by 2 bases and 2 bases, with 7 bases remaining between them. The CDR3 contains 13 residues. For the CDR3, the DNA is TGTGCCAGCAGCCAACCAGGTACCTACGAGCAGTACTTC. Translation: CASSQPGTYEQYF.

The chain is built from TRBV4-3 and TRBJ2-7, with 7 bases that match TRBD1. The CDR3 has 15 residues. The germline gives CDR1 LGHNA, CDR2 YSLEER. The trim removed 3 bases at V and 1 base at J, leaving 6 bases unmatched. The CDR3 coding sequence is TGCGCCAGCAGCCAGCTAGACAGGGAGTCCTACGAGCAGTACTTC. Translation: CASSQLDRESYEQYF.

The chain carries TRBV4-2 and TRBJ2-3; tentative D call: TRBD1 (6 bases). The V end was cut by 4 bases, the J end by 6 bases, with 8 bases between. Germline loops: CDR1 LGHNA, CDR2 YNFKEQ. The CDR3 runs to 12 residues. The DNA of the CDR3 is TGTGCCAGCAGCCCCGGACAGGATACGCAGTATTTT. Amino acids: CASSPGQDTQYF.

The J gene is TRBJ1-5, the V gene TRBV6-6, with 10 bases that match TRBD1. V was pared by 5 bases and J by 1 base, with 14 bases of the junction left unmatched. The germline CDR1 and CDR2 sequences are MNHNY and SVGAGI (reference sequence). The CDR3 covers 19 residues. The CDR3 region has the DNA TGTGCCAGCAGTCCCCCGACAGGGGGCGATTTTCGGAGCAATCAGCCCCAGCATTTT. This encodes CASSPPTGGDFRSNQPQHF.

The chain joins TRBV18 to TRBJ2-1, with 12 bases that match TRBD1. V shed 6 bases, J shed 9 bases, and the junction held 6 bases outside the gene matches. CDR3 size: 14 residues. Germline CDR1 is KGHSH and CDR2 is LQKENI. This CDR3 reads CASSLGQGAFEQFF. CDR3 DNA sequence: TGTGCCAGCTCGCTGGGACAGGGGGCCTTTGAGCAGTTCTTC. Full variable domain (missing parts from reference TRBV18 and TRBJ2-1): NAGVMQNPRHLVRRRGQEARLRCSPMKGHSHVYWYRQLPEEGLKFMVYLQKENIIDESGMPKERFSAEFPKEGPSILRIQQVVRGDSAAYFCASSLGQGAFEQFFGPGTRLTVL.

The genes are TRBV5-4 and TRBJ2-7, with D possibly matching TRBD1 (5 bases). Per germline, CDR1 SGHNT and CDR2 YYREEE (reference sequence). This CDR3 is 13 amino acids long. The V end was cut by 1 base, the J end by 5 bases, with 10 bases between. CDR3 amino acids: CASSLQGSHEQYF. In DNA, the CDR3 is TGTGCCAGCAGCTTGCAGGGTTCCCACGAGCAGTACTTC.

V is TRBV27 and J is TRBJ1-2; 7 nucleotides agree with TRBD1. The CDR3 loop spans 13 amino acids. In germline, CDR1 is MNHEY, CDR2 SMNVEV (reference sequence). V lost 5 bases and J lost 8; bases outside the gene matches: 8. This CDR3 reads CASSTGTAFGYTF. The CDR3 nucleotides are TGTGCCAGCAGTACGGGGACAGCTTTCGGCTACACCTTC.

The chain employs TRBV21-1 and TRBJ2-7; the tabulated D call, TRBD2, remains unverified against the DNA. TRBV21-1 is noted as a pseudogene. CDR3 length: 17 residues. CDR3 loop: CASSSWARTASGYEQYF. Here the CDR3 DNA reads TGTGCCAGCAGCAGTTGGGCTCGAACGGCTAGCGGCTACGAGCAGTACTTC.

The V and J genes are TRBV24-1 and TRBJ2-7; 8 nucleotides line up with TRBD2. V lost 7 bases and J lost 2; bases outside the gene matches: 3. CDR1 is KGHDR and CDR2 is SFDVKD in the germline V gene. The CDR3 sequence is 13 residues long. The CDR3 bases are TGTGCCACCAGGAGCGGGAGTACCTACGAGCAGTACTTC. This translates into CATRSGSTYEQYF.

The chain links TRBV30 to TRBJ1-2; a possible D gene is TRBD1 (5 bases). The CDR3 is 13 residues long. Trimming pared 3 bases from V and 3 bases from J, leaving 11 bases between. Per the germline V gene, CDR1 is GTSNPN and CDR2 is SVGIG (reference sequence). CDR3 protein: CAWSKQADYGYTF. As DNA, the CDR3 is TGTGCCTGGAGCAAACAGGCTGACTATGGCTACACCTTC.